This TCR beta chain was sequenced for a study of T cell responses to AZD1222 COVID-19 vaccine. The study's findings and limits: The peak T cell response came first, and repertoires were sampled only after it. In a largely white British group with more females than males, clonal diversity was possibly underestimated.

The CDR3 extends over 13 amino acids. Germline trimming cut 6 bases from V and 7 bases from J; bases unmatched to any gene: 6. CDR1 is SEHNR, CDR2 FQNEAQ, per germline (reference sequence). In the case of this clone: Antigen unknown.

Some clones are missing from TCRdb's copy, which holds only in-frame ones; the method was immunoSEQ multiplex PCR. The sample shows about 93,000 clones, about 86% of them seen only once. Sequences were derived from peripheral blood, sampled on day 0 of AZD1222 vaccination. The chain is built from TRBV7-9 and TRBJ2-1, with TRBD1 matching 7 bases. The TCR sequence derives from an adult in good health. The CDR3 spells CASRPTGRNEQFF. As DNA, the CDR3 is TGTGCCAGCAGACCGACAGGGCGGAATGAGCAGTTCTTC.